These T cell receptor beta chains were read from a single sample in a study of T cell repertoires in cytomegalovirus infection. TCRdb processed the reads anew with MiXCR; each CDR3 protein has one entry. The sample consists of around 900,000 distinct CDR3 sequences, roughly 30% of them appearing once. The antigens these receptors bind are not known. The material was cultured CD8+ T cells from PBMCs, obtained from culture after CMV antigen stimulation. These receptors came from a human donor in good health (CMV status not recorded). Some clones in this sample may be carry-over from other donors' samples. Each CDR3 is given without its conserved first and last residue. Each record gives: J gene, V gene, CDR3 protein.

TRBJ2-2 | TRBV6-4 | ASSPKGDRGNTGELF
TRBJ1-1 | TRBV24-1 | ATSDPTAGNTEAF
TRBJ2-3 | TRBV19 | ASISGTTDTQY
TRBJ2-3 | TRBV5-6 | ASSLGVGAGYKDTQY
TRBJ2-2 | TRBV10-3 | ATSPPALAGDRGNGELF
TRBJ1-2 | TRBV28 | ASSLATGSYGYT
TRBJ2-7 | TRBV6-8 | ASTGQGYEQY
TRBJ1-3 | TRBV4-3 | ASSHAAWDSGNTIY
TRBJ1-2 | TRBV10-3 | AISELKGQGSDYGYT
TRBJ2-1 | TRBV12-3/TRBV12-4 | ASGTRGFYNEQF
TRBJ1-5 | TRBV5-6 | ASSLDQGEQPQH
TRBJ2-3 | TRBV9 | ASSLTDRQYTDTQY
TRBJ1-2 | TRBV7-6 | ASSLGVGGQGIGGYT
TRBJ2-3 | TRBV6-2/TRBV6-3 | ASRPLVAGVDSRTDTQY
TRBJ1-1 | TRBV6-6 | ASSGDRGRNTEAF
TRBJ2-3 | TRBV4-1 | ASSQEGLAPTDTQY
TRBJ1-4 | TRBV20-1 | SARFAGATNEKLF
TRBJ1-4 | TRBV5-5 | ASSLQGMVNEKLF
TRBJ2-3 | TRBV6-4 | ASSEGSGGADTQY
TRBJ2-3 | TRBV4-3 | ASSSTSLDTQY
TRBJ1-1 | TRBV7-6 | ASSLAEGNTEAF
TRBJ2-1 | TRBV7-2 | VSSRLAGSSYNEQF
TRBJ1-4 | TRBV12-3/TRBV12-4 | ASSWTGYNGEKLF
TRBJ2-3 | TRBV6-5 | ATGSGGPTDTQY
TRBJ1-5 | TRBV12-3/TRBV12-4 | ASSPEGSRGSWPQH
TRBJ2-1 | TRBV7-9 | ASNPVAGGYNEQF
TRBJ1-1 | TRBV15 | ATSRGRGGTEAF
TRBJ2-2 | TRBV7-6 | ASSPRTGVSGELF
TRBJ1-2 | TRBV6-6 | ASSYDRALGGYT
TRBJ2-5 | TRBV12-3/TRBV12-4 | ASSFEAQGETQY
TRBJ2-1 | TRBV20-1 | SARAIAGGPYEQF
TRBJ1-4 | TRBV3-1 | ASSRPPGQAATNEKLF
TRBJ2-1 | TRBV7-6 | ASSSIPSSGESYNEQF
TRBJ2-1 | TRBV4-3 | ASSQDPAGTYNEQF
TRBJ1-2 | TRBV7-6 | ASSARADREGGYT
TRBJ1-2 | TRBV27 | ASRGQGALGYT
TRBJ2-5 | TRBV25-1 | ASGGGTQETQY
TRBJ1-1 | TRBV14 | ASSHRTDTEAF